These 8 T cell receptor beta chains were all obtained from the same sample, sequenced in a study of T cells after yellow fever vaccination. Each CDR3 protein gets one entry after TCRdb re-called the 5' RACE reads with MiXCR. The data show 500,000 to 700,000 distinct CDR3 sequences, about a fifth seen once. Material: PBMCs, obtained 15 days after the yellow fever booster vaccination. Source of these receptors: a man aged 25-45 years who received the YFV17D yellow fever vaccine.

This clonotype was recorded a few times. This chain joins TRBV7-2 and TRBJ2-1; weak D call: TRBD1 (6 bases). This CDR3 has 18 amino acids. Trimming left V 0 bases short and J 2 bases short, with 17 bases between. Germline loops: CDR1 SGHTA, CDR2 FQGNSA. CDR3 loop: CASSLASDSKGPYNEQFF. Written as DNA, the CDR3 is TGTGCCAGCAGCTTAGCGTCGGACAGTAAGGGCCCCTACAATGAGCAGTTCTTC.

This clonotype was counted a few times. The chain recombines TRBV10-3 with TRBJ2-7; the D gene is possibly TRBD2 (6 bases). The V end lost 0 bases, the J end lost 3 bases, and 18 bases lay between the germline ends. Per germline, CDR1 ENHRY and CDR2 SYGVKD. This CDR3 spans 17 amino acids. The CDR3 coding sequence is TGTGCCATCAGTGAGTCTGGGAGTAGGGGACTCTTCTACGAGCAGTACTTC. Translating gives CAISESGSRGLFYEQYF.

This chain connects TRBV7-9 to TRBJ1-1, with D tentatively TRBD1 (5 bases). CDR3 length equals 13 residues. Per the germline V gene, CDR1 is SEHNR and CDR2 is FQNEAQ (reference sequence). V gave up 8 bases and J gave up 1 base, with 11 bases separating them. In DNA, the CDR3 is TGTGCCAGCGGTTGGGGCGGGAACACTGAAGCTTTCTTT. It translates to CASGWGGNTEAFF.

The chain couples TRBV19 to TRBJ2-3; D is perhaps TRBD2 (6 bases). Trimming cost V 8 bases and J 5 bases, with 8 bases left between them. CDR3 length: 11 residues. CDR1 is LNHDA, CDR2 SQIVND, per germline (reference sequence). CDR3 coding DNA: TGTGCCAGTGGAGGGGTAGATACGCAGTATTTT. As protein: CASGGVDTQYF.

The CDR3 reads CSARQASGRSEQFF. CDR3 nucleotides: TGCAGTGCTAGACAAGCTAGCGGGAGATCTGAGCAGTTCTTC. The V gene is TRBV20-1, the J gene TRBJ2-1; 10 bases fit TRBD2. Germline V gene data show CDR1 as DFQATT and CDR2 as SNEGSKA (reference sequence). CDR3 length equals 14 residues. Trimming cost V 2 bases and J 9 bases; bases outside gene matches: 7.

V usage is TRBV7-6 and J usage is TRBJ2-1, with D maybe TRBD2 (6 bases). Germline V gives CDR1 SGHVS, CDR2 FNYEAQ. The CDR3 has 16 residues. Trimming cost V 5 bases and J 5 bases, with 19 bases left between them. The CDR3 DNA is TGTGCCAGCAGCCGAGGTGCGGGCGGAGGGGACAATGAGCAGTTCTTC. Translating it yields CASSRGAGGGDNEQFF. The whole variable domain, remainder taken from reference TRBV7-6 and TRBJ2-1, is GAGVSQSPRYKVTKRGQDVALRCDPISGHVSLYWYRQALGQGPEFLTYFNYEAQQDKSGLPNDRFSAERPEGSISTLTIQRTEQRDSAMYRCASSRGAGGGDNEQFFGPGTRLTVL.

The chain is built from TRBV25-1 and TRBJ1-1; D possibly corresponds to TRBD1 (6 bases). Germline V lookup: CDR1 MGHDK, CDR2 SYGVNS. CDR3 length equals 15 residues. The V and J ends lost 5 bases and 5 bases respectively, with 18 bases between them. This CDR3 reads CASSTTRGVLTEAFF. In DNA, the CDR3 is TGTGCCAGCAGTACCACCAGGGGAGTGTTAACTGAAGCTTTCTTT. Combining the CDR3 with reference TRBV25-1 and TRBJ1-1 gives the whole variable domain EADIYQTPRYLVIGTGKKITLECSQTMGHDKMYWYQQDPGMELHLIHYSYGVNSTEKGDLSSESTVSRIRTEHFPLTLESARPSHTSQYLCASSTTRGVLTEAFFGQGTRLTVV.

This clonotype was seen repeatedly, ten times or more. The chain joins TRBV29-1 to TRBJ2-1; D is perhaps TRBD2 (6 bases). Germline V lookup: CDR1 SQVTM, CDR2 ANQGSEA. The CDR3 sequence is 14 residues long. The V and J ends lost 4 bases and 0 bases respectively, with 10 bases between them. The CDR3 nucleotides are TGCAGCGTTGCGGCGGGGAGCTCCTACAATGAGCAGTTCTTC. Its protein product is CSVAAGSSYNEQFF.